Listed here are 3 T cell receptor beta chains from one sample, sequenced in a study of blood T cell repertoires in COVID-19 (dated by TCRdb to about 2020). Receptors were amplified or captured by the immunoSEQ multiplex PCR assay. TCRdb took this table from immuneACCESS and kept in-frame rearrangements with V and J called. Such tables lack part of the clones; where checked against another copy, unresolved V genes explain under half of the gap, and the rest is unexplained. The sample table records roughly 330,000 clones; about 89% of these occur just once. The ten top clones hold roughly 5% of the sample. Sample: PBMCs or T cells enriched from blood (not recorded which). These receptors were collected from a woman in her 30s who had recovered from COVID-19.

The chain is built from TRBV7-2 and TRBJ2-1; 9 bases fit TRBD2. The CDR3 contains 15 residues. Per the germline V gene, CDR1 is SGHTA and CDR2 is FQGNSA. Losses at the gene ends were 9 bases for V and 3 bases for J; bases not matched to a gene: 9. The CDR3 region is CASTLAGADYNEQFF. The CDR3 nucleotides read TGTGCCAGTACATTAGCGGGGGCCGACTACAATGAGCAGTTCTTC. The full variable domain, rest sourced from reference TRBV7-2 and TRBJ2-1, is GAGVSQSPSNKVTEKGKDVELRCDPISGHTALYWYRQSLGQGLEFLIYFQGNSAPDKSGLPSDRFSAERTGGSVSTLTIQRTQQEDSAVYLCASTLAGADYNEQFFGPGTRLTVL.

The chain combines TRBV19 with TRBJ1-2; TRBD1 aligns across 12 bases. Germline trimming cut 7 bases from V and 4 bases from J; bases unmatched to any gene: 10. CDR1 and CDR2 from the germline V gene are LNHDA and SQIVND (reference sequence). This CDR3 comprises 16 residues. The CDR3 DNA follows: TGTGCCAGTATGGGGGGGACAGGGGGCTTCGCCTATGGCTACACCTTC. The encoded protein is CASMGGTGGFAYGYTF.

The chain joins TRBV27 to TRBJ2-1; a weak D match, TRBD2 (5 bases). Germline V gene lookup returns CDR1 MNHEY and CDR2 SMNVEV (reference sequence). The CDR3 is made up of 13 amino acids. Trimming pared 8 bases from V and 4 bases from J, leaving 12 bases between. This CDR3 reads CASRETRYNEQFF. CDR3 coding DNA: TGTGCCAGCCGCGAAACTAGGTACAATGAGCAGTTCTTC.